The subject of this entry is one T cell receptor beta chain. The antigen it recognizes is unknown. Base-call qualities are not available, and no considerably larger clone is one nucleotide away. TCRbeta CDR3 regions were amplified from genomic DNA by means of the immunoSEQ Assay, a bias-controlled multiplex PCR. Regarding the original processing steps: Nucleated cell counts per sample were estimated from amplification of reference gene primers within the assay. To quantify the absolute abundance of each unique TCRbeta CDR3 rearrangement, sequence reads were collapsed and filtered. For each sample, productive Simpson clonality was calculated as the square root of Simpson's diversity index over productive rearrangements. Held by TCRdb, this immuneACCESS table contains in-frame sequences only and omits some clones. Under half of the omission traces to an unresolved V gene where checked; the cause of the rest is unknown. Clone size and the V and J calls come from that table; the DNA yielded D and trimming. This sample is represented by about 150,000 clones; more than 80% of them were singletons. The ten largest make up over 12% of the sample.

Collaborating institutions collected whole blood in K2EDTA tubes following their own protocols. Collaborator samples were shipped for TCRbeta analysis as frozen whole blood, isolated PBMCs, or DNA extracted from either sample type. The germline V gene gives CDR1 as SGHVS and CDR2 as FQNEAQ. The CDR3 contains 16 residues, cysteine and phenylalanine counted. Only the CDR3 DNA stays, 48 bases, in frame from base 1. The germline ends are 15 bases apart after V is trimmed by 0 bases and J by 6 bases. This sample was included in a study of blood T cell repertoires in COVID-19 (dated by TCRdb to 2018 to 2020). About the investigation overall: The collaborator samples originated in the United States, Italy and Spain and spanned the acute and convalescent phases of COVID-19. The material from the prospective study consisted of cDNA or gDNA derived from T cells, B-cell-depleted T cells, or PBMCs. The dataset comprised deeply sampled blood TCRbeta repertoires from subjects exposed to, actively infected with, or recovered from COVID-19. The repertoires were released in a freely available public database intended as a resource for research on the immune response to SARS-CoV-2. The samples were drawn from the first 160 participants of the ongoing ImmuneRACE study and from 950 to 1,500 subjects provided by 6 global collaborators. Nearly every sample came with metadata listing a de-identified subject ID, COVID-19 status, age in years and sex. Where available, HLA class I and class II types were taken from metadata supplied by the sample provider and were not determined by assay-based typing.

General conclusions and limits of the study: The quantity of clinical and demographic metadata differed by source and by participant and was supplied without curation.

This sequence was found in a middle-aged woman with acute or convalescent COVID-19. The sequence links TRBV7-8 to TRBJ2-1; perhaps TRBD1 is the D gene, with 5 bases matching. The material sequenced was peripheral blood. The sequenced DNA is TGTGCCAGCAGCTTAGCGCGTATCTCAGGGTCCAATGAGCAGTTCTTC. Its translation is CASSLARISGSNEQFF.